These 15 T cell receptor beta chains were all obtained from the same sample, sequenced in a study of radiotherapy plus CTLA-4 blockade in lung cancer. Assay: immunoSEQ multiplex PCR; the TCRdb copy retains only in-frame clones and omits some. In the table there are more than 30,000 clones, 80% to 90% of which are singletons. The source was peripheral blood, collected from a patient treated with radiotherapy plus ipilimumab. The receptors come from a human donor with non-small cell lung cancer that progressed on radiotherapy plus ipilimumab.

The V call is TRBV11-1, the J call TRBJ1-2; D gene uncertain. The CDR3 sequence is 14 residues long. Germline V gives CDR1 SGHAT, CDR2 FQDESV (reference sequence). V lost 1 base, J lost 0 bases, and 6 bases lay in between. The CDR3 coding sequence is TGTGCCAGCAGCTTAGGCCAGTCTAACTATGGCTACACCTTC. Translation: CASSLGQSNYGYTF.

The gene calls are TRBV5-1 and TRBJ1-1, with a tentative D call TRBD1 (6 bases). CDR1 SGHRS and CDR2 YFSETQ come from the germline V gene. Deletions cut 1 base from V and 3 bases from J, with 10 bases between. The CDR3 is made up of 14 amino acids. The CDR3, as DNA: TGCGCCAGCAGCTTGATGTCAGGGGACACTGAAGCTTTCTTT. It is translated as CASSLMSGDTEAFF.

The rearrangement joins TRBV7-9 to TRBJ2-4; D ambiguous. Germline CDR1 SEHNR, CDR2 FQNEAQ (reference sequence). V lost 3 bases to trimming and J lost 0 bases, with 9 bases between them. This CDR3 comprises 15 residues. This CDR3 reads CASSFGDLAKNIQYF. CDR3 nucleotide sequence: TGTGCCAGCAGCTTCGGAGATCTAGCCAAAAACATTCAGTACTTC.

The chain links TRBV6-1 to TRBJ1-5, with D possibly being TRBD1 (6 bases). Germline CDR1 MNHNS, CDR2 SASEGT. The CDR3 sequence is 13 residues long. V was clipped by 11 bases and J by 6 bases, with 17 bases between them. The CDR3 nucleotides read TGTGCCGCTTCCGCAGGGGTGGCTCAGCCCCAGCATTTT. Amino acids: CAASAGVAQPQHF.

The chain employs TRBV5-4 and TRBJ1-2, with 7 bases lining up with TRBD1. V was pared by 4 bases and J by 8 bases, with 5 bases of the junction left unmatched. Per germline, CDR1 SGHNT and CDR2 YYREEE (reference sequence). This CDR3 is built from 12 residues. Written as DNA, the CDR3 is TGTGCCAGCAGCCAAAGGGACAGCGGCTACACCTTC. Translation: CASSQRDSGYTF.

The CDR3 region has the DNA TGTGCCAGCAGTTACGTCGGGACAGAAGAGACCCAGTACTTC. This gives the protein CASSYVGTEETQYF. This chain links TRBV6-6 with TRBJ2-5; TRBD1 agrees at 7 bases. The CDR3 contains 14 residues. Germline V gives CDR1 MNHNY, CDR2 SVGAGI (reference sequence). The V gene end was trimmed by 2 bases and the J gene end by 3 bases; junction bases not matched to a gene: 3.

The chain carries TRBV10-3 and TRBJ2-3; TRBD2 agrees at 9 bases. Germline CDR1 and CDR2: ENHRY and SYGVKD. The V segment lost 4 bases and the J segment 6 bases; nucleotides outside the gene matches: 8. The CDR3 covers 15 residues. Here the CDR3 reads CAISASGVAGDTQYF. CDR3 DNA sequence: TGTGCCATCAGTGCTAGCGGGGTCGCCGGGGATACGCAGTATTTT.

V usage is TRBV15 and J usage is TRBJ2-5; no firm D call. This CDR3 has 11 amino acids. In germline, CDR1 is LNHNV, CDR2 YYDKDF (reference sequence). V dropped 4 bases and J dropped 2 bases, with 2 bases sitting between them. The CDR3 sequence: CATSTQETQYF. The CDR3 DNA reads TGTGCCACCAGCACTCAAGAGACCCAGTACTTC.

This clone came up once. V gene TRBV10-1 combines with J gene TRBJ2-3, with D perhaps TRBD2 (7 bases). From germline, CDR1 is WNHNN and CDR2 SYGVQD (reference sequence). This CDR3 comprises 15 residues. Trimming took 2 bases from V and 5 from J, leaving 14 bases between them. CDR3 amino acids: CASSEVGGPVDTQYF. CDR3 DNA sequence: TGCGCCAGCAGTGAGGTCGGGGGGCCGGTAGATACGCAGTATTTT.

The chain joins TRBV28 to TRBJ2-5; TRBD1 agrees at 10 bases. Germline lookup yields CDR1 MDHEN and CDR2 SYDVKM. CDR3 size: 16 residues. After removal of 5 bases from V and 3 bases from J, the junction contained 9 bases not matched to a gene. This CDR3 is CASSPRAGTGEETQYF. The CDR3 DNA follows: TGTGCCAGCAGTCCTAGGGCAGGGACAGGGGAAGAGACCCAGTACTTC. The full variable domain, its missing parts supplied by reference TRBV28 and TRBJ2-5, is DVKVTQSSRYLVKRTGEKVFLECVQDMDHENMFWYRQDPGLGLRLIYFSYDVKMKEKGDIPEGYSVSREKKERFSLILESASTNQTSMYLCASSPRAGTGEETQYFGPGTRLLVL.

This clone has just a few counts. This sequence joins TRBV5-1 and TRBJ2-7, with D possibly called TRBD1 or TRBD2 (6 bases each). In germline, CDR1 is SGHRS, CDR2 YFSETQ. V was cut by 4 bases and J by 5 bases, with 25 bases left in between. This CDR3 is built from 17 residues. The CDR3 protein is CASSLGAYQTSFNEQYF. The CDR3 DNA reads TGCGCCAGCAGCCTGGGGGCCTACCAGACTAGTTTCAACGAGCAGTACTTC.

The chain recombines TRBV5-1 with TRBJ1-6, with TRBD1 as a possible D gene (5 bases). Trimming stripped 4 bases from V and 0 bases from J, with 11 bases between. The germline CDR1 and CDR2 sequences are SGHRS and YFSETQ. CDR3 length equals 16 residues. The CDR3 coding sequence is TGCGCCAGCAGCCTGCAGGGTAGCTCCTATAATTCACCCCTCCACTTT. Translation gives CASSLQGSSYNSPLHF.

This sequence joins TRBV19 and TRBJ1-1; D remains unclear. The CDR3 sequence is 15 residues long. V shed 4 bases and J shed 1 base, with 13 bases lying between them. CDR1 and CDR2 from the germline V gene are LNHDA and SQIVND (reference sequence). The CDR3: CASSKNDPGNTEAFF. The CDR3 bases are TGTGCCAGTAGTAAAAACGATCCAGGGAACACTGAAGCTTTCTTT.

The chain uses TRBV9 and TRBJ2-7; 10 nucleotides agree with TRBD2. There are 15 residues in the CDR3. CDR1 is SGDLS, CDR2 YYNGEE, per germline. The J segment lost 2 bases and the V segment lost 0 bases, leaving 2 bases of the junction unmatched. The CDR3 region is CASSVGTSGTYEQYF. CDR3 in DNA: TGTGCCAGCAGCGTAGGGACTAGCGGAACCTACGAGCAGTACTTC.

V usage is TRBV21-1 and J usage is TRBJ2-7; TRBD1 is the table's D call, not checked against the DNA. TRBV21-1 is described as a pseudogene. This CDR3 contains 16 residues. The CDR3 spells CASSISRGWFNYEQYF. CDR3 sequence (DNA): TGTGCCAGCAGCATATCTAGGGGATGGTTTAACTACGAGCAGTACTTC.